Below are 3 T cell receptor beta chains sequenced from a single sample in a study of human T cells and chemical hapten exposure. TCRdb passed the RACE reads through MiXCR, listing each CDR3 protein once. The profile shows 100,000 to 150,000 distinct CDR3 sequences, more than 7.5% of them singletons. Time point here: healthy volunteer bleed at 2 weeks. Unfractionated whole blood yielded the extracted total RNA. Material: whole blood. Receptors were obtained from a male donor in good health. Some clones in this sample may be carry-over from other donors' samples.

At least ten counts were recorded for this clonotype. The chain recombines TRBV12-3 or TRBV12-4 with TRBJ2-7; TRBD2 matches at 9 bases. There are 14 residues in the CDR3. With V trimmed by 3 bases and J by 3 bases, 3 bases remained unmatched. CDR3 nucleotides: TGTGCCAGCAGTTTGCGGGGGGGGGTCTACGAGCAGTACTTC. Amino acid sequence: CASSLRGGVYEQYF.

The V and J genes are TRBV20-1 and TRBJ1-2, with D unclear. In germline, CDR1 is DFQATT, CDR2 SNEGSKA (reference sequence). CDR3 length: 12 residues. Deletions cut 0 bases from V and 7 bases from J, with 9 bases between. The CDR3 DNA is TGCAGTGCTAGAGATCATAGGGCTGGCTACACCTTC. Residues: CSARDHRAGYTF.

This clonotype was found many times. The junction does not match germline at one end; this may be a read error. The J gene is TRBJ2-2, the V gene TRBV24-1, with 7 bases fitting TRBD1. CDR3 size: 12 residues. CDR1 is KGHDR, CDR2 SFDVKD, per germline. In DNA form, the CDR3 reads TGTGCCACGAGTTTCTCAGGACAGGACCTCCTTTTT. Translating gives CATSFSGQDLLF.